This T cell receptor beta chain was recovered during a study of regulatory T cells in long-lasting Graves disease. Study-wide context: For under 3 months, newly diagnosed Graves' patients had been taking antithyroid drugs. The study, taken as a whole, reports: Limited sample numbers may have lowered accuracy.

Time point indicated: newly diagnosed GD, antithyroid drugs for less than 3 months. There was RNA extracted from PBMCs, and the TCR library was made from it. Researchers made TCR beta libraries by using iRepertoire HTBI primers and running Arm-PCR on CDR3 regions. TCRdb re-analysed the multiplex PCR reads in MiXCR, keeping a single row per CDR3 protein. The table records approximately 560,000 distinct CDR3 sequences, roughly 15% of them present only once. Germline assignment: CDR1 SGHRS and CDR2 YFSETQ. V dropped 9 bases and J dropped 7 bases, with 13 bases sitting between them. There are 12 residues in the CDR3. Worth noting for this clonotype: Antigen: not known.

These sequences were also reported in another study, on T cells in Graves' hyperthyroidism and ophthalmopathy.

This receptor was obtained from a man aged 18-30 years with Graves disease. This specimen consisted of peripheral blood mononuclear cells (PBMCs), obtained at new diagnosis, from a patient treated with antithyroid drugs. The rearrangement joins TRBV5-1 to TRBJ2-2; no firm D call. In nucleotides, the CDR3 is TGCGCCAACCCCTTCCGAATCGGGGAGCTGTTTTTT. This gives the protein CANPFRIGELFF.